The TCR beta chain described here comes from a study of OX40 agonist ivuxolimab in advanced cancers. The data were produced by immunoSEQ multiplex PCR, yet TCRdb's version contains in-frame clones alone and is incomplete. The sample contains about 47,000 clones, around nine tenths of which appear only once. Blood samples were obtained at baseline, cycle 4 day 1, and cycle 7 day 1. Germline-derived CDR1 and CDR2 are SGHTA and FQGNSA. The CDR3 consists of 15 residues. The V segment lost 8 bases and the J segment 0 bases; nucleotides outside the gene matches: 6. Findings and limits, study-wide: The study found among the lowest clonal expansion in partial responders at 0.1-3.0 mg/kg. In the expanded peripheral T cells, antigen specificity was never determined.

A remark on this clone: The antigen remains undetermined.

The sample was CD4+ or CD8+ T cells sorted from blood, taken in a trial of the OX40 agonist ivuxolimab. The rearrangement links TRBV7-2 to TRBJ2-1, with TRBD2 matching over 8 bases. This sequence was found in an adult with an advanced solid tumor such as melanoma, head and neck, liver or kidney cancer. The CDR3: CASAGGPSSYNEQFF. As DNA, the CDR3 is TGTGCCAGCGCGGGAGGACCTAGCTCCTACAATGAGCAGTTCTTC.